This T cell receptor beta chain was obtained from a study of blood T cell repertoires in COVID-19. For the study at large: PBMCs, B-cell-depleted T cells, or T cells provided the cDNA or gDNA that made up the material.

Sequenced by immunoSEQ multiplex PCR; TCRdb stores in-frame clones only, minus some. The table lists a few hundred thousand clones, 89% of them singletons, with less than 3% in the top ten. CDR3 size: 13 residues. The germline V and J ends were trimmed by 2 bases and 3 bases, with 8 bases remaining between them. CDR1 and CDR2 from the germline V gene are LNHNV and YYDKDF (reference sequence). Sequencing was performed on PBMCs or T cells enriched from blood (not recorded which). The chain carries TRBV15 and TRBJ2-7; a weak D match, TRBD1 (7 bases). This receptor was taken from a woman between 50 and 59 years old who had been exposed to COVID-19. CDR3 nucleotide sequence: TGTGCCACCAGCAGACAGGGGGGCTACGAGCAGTACTTC. Its protein product is CATSRQGGYEQYF.